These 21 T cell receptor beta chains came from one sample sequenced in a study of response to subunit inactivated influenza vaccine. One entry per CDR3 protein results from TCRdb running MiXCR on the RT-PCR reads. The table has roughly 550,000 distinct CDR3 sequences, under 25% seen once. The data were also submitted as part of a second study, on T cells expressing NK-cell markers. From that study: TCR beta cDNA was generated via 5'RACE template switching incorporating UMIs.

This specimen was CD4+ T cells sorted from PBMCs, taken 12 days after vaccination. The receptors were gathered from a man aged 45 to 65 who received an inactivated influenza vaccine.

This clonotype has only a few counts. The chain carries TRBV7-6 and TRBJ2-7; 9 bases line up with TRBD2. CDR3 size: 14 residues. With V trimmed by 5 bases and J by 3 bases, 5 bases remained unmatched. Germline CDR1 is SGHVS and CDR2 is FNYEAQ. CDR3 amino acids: CASSGSGRIYEQYF. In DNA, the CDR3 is TGTGCCAGCAGCGGAAGCGGGAGGATCTACGAGCAGTACTTC.

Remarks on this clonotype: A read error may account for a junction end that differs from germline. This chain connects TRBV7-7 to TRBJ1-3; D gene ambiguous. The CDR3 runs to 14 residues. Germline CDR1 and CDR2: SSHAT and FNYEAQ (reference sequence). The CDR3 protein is CASSLGGASDTIYF. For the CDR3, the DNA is TGTGCTAGCAGCTTAGGCGGTGCTTCGGACACCATATATTTT.

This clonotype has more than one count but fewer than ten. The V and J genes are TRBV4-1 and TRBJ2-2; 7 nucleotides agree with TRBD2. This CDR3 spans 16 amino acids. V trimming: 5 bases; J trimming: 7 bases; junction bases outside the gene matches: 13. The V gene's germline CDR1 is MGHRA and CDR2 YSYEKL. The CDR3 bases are TGCGCCAGCAGCTTCACCCTTGGACTAGAGGGCGGGGAGCTGTTTTTT. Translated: CASSFTLGLEGGELFF.

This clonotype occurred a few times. The CDR3 loop reads CASSVLGGGAVSQHF. The CDR3 DNA reads TGTGCCAGCAGTGTTCTTGGGGGCGGGGCGGTGTCCCAGCATTTT. V is TRBV6-1 and J is TRBJ1-5; a possible D gene is TRBD1 (6 bases). Germline V lookup: CDR1 MNHNS, CDR2 SASEGT. CDR3 length equals 15 residues. Between the trimmed V and J ends, which lost 4 bases and 11 bases, there was a span of 21 bases.

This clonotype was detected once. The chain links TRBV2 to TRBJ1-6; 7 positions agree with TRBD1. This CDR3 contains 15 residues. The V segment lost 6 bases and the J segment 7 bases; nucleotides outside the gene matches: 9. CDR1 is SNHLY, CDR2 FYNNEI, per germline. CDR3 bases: TGTGCCAGCAGAGGACGACAGGGAGAGAATTCACCCCTCCACTTT. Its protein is CASRGRQGENSPLHF.

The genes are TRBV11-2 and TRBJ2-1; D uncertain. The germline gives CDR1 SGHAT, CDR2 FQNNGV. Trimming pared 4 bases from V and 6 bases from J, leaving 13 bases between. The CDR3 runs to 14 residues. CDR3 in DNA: TGTGCCAGCAGCTCCCTATCGGGCGGCAATGAGCAGTTCTTC. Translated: CASSSLSGGNEQFF.

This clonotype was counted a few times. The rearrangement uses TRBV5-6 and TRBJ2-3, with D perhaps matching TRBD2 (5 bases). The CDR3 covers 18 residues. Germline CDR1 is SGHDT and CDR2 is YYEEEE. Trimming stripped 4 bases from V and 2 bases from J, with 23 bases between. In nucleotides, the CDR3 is TGTGCCAGCAGCCGGGGAGTATGGAAGCTCATGGACACAGATACGCAGTATTTT. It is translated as CASSRGVWKLMDTDTQYF.

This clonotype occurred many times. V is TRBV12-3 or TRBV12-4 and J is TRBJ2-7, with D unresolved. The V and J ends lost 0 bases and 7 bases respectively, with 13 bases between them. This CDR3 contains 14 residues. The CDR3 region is CASSLALAGAEQYF. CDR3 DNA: TGTGCCAGCAGTTTAGCTCTCGCTGGTGCGGAGCAGTACTTC.

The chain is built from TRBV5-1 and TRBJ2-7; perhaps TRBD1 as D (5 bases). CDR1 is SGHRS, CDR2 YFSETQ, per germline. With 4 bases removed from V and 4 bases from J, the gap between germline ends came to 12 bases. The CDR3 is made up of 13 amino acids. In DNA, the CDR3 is TGCGCCAGCAGCAAAGACAGCTCGTACGAGCAGTACTTC. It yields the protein CASSKDSSYEQYF.

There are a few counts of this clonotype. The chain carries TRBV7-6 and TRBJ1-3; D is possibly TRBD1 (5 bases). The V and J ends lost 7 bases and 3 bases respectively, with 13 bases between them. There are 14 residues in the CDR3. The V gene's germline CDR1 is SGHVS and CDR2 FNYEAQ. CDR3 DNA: TGTGCCAGCACCCTAGGGGCGCTTGGAAACACCATATATTTT. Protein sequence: CASTLGALGNTIYF.

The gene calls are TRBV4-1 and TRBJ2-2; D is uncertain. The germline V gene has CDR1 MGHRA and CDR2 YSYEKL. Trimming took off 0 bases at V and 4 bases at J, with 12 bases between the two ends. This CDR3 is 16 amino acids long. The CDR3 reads CASSQERAVGTGELFF. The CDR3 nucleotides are TGCGCCAGCAGCCAAGAAAGGGCGGTGGGCACCGGGGAGCTGTTTTTT.

The CDR3 DNA sequence: TGTGCCAGCAGCCCCCGCCGGGGAATAATGAACTATGGCTACACCTTC. It specifies CASSPRRGIMNYGYTF. This chain joins TRBV7-2 and TRBJ1-2, with no clear D. This CDR3 region has 16 residues. Germline V gives CDR1 SGHTA, CDR2 FQGNSA. V lost 5 bases, J lost 2 bases, and 18 bases lay in between.

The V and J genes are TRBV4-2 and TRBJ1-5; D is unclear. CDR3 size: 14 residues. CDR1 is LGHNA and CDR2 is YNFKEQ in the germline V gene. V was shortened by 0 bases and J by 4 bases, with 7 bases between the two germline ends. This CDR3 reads CASSQDGWNQPQHF. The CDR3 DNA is TGTGCCAGCAGCCAAGATGGATGGAATCAGCCCCAGCATTTT.

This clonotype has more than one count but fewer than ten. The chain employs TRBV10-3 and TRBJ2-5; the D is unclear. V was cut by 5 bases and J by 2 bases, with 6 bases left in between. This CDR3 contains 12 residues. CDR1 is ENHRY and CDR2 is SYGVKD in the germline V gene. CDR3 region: CAISQGQETQYF. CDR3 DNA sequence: TGTGCCATCAGTCAAGGGCAAGAGACCCAGTACTTC.

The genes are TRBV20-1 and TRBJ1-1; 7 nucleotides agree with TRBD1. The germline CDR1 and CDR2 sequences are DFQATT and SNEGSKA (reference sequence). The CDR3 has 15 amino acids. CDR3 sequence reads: CFARVGDSAGPEAFF. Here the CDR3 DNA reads TGCTTTGCTAGAGTGGGGGACAGTGCCGGACCTGAAGCTTTCTTT.

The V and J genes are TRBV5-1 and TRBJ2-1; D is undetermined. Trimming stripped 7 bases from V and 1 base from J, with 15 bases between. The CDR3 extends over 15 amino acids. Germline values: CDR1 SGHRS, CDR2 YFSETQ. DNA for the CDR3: TGCGCCAGCGCCCAGAGGAGCGTGTCCTACAATGAGCAGTTCTTC. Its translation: CASAQRSVSYNEQFF.

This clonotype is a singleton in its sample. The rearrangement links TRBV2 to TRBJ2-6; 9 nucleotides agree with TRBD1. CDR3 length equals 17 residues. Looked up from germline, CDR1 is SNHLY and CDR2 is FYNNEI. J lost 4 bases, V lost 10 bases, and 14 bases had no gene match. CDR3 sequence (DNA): TGTGCCACGAGACGGGACAGGGACTCGTGGGGGGCCAACGTCCTGACTTTC. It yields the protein CATRRDRDSWGANVLTF. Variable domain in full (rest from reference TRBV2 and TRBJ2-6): EPEVTQTPSHQVTQMGQEVILRCVPISNHLYFYWYRQILGQKVEFLVSFYNNEISEKSEIFDDQFSVERPDGSNFTLKIRSTKLEDSAMYFCATRRDRDSWGANVLTFGAGSRLTVL.

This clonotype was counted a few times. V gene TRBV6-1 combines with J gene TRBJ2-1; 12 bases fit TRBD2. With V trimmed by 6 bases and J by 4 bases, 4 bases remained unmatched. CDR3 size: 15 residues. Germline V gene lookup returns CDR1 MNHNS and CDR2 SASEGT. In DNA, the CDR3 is TGTGCCAGCAGATTCGGGACTAGCGGGTACAATGAGCAGTTCTTC. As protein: CASRFGTSGYNEQFF.

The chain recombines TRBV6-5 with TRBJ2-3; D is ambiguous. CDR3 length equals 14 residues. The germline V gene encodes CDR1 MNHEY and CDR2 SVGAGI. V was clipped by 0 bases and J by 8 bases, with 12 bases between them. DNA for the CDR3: TGTGCCAGCAGTTACTCGACCTCCACCAGTACGCAGTATTTT. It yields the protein CASSYSTSTSTQYF.

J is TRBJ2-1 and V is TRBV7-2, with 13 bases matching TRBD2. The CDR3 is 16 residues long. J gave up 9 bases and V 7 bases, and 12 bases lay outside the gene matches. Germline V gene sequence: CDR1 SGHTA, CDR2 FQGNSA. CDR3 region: CASILTSGGAISEQFF. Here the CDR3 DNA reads TGTGCCAGCATCCTTACTAGCGGGGGGGCCATTAGTGAGCAGTTCTTC.

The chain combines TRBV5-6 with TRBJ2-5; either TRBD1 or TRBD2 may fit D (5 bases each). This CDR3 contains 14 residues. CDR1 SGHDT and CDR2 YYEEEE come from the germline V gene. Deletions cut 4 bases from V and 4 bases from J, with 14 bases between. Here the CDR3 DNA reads TGTGCCAGCAGCCGGGACGCCGAGACAGAGACCCAGTACTTC. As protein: CASSRDAETETQYF.